These T cell receptor beta chains were read from a single sample in a study of T cell clusters in autoimmune cytopenias. TCRdb re-called the multiplex PCR reads; one entry per CDR3 protein, DNA not given. This listing includes approximately 6,400 distinct CDR3 sequences. Another study also made use of these data, one on T cell repertoires in aging, cancer and after chemotherapy.

Sample: peripheral blood. Source of these receptors: a human donor in good health. Each CDR3 is given with its conserved first and last residue. Size is omitted from some rows. Given values are once, few, many or a class for expanded clones.

TRBJ1-3	-	15	TRBV30	CAWTFTGMTRNTIYF
TRBJ1-1	medium-sized	11	TRBV19	CASSTQSEAFF
TRBJ2-2	-	13	TRBV6-2/TRBV6-3	CASDPGGTGELFF
TRBJ1-2	medium-sized	13	TRBV5-6	CASSLVAGRGYTF
TRBJ2-7	medium-sized	13	TRBV6-5	CASSSQGGNEQYF
TRBJ2-5	-	16	TRBV10-3	CAISETGGRPGETQYF
TRBJ1-1	-	13	TRBV20-1	CSAPSDVNTEAFF
TRBJ1-2	-	13	TRBV10-3	CAITGGDRGGYTF
TRBJ2-2	medium-sized	14	TRBV30	CAWRSSTNTGELFF
TRBJ2-1	-	13	TRBV20-1	CSACRTGNNEQFF
TRBJ1-1	-	14	TRBV19	CASTDRMLNTEAFF
TRBJ1-6	medium-sized	16	TRBV13	CASRRSRTGDGSPLHF
TRBJ2-3	-	15	TRBV19	CASSIRGGAMDTQYF
TRBJ2-7	-	16	TRBV18	CASSPHLGSLTYEQYF
TRBJ2-5	-	15	TRBV24-1	CATSDAGTSQETQYF
TRBJ2-5	-	13	TRBV6-5	CASRRGNVETQYF
TRBJ1-2	-	15	TRBV6-2/TRBV6-3	CASSYRQGGFYGYTF
TRBJ1-2	-	15	TRBV6-2/TRBV6-3	CASSYPGQGNYGYTF
TRBJ2-7	medium-sized	13	TRBV29-1	CSAAGQIDYEQYF
TRBJ1-5	-	17	TRBV6-5	CASSPIQQPHSNQPQHF
TRBJ2-3	-	14	TRBV5-1	CASSLVLQTDTQYF
TRBJ1-2	medium-sized	15	TRBV29-1	CSAEGGDLYNYGYTF
TRBJ2-3	-	15	TRBV6-5	CASSEQGTRADTQYF
TRBJ2-5	-	17	TRBV6-2/TRBV6-3	CASSDPLKRGGRETQYF
TRBJ2-2	-	15	TRBV29-1	CSVGPGTGYTGELFF
TRBJ2-1	-	15	TRBV6-5	CASSYEGSSYNEQFF
TRBJ2-2	medium-sized	13	TRBV12-3/TRBV12-4	CASSDRVGGELFF
TRBJ1-5	medium-sized	13	TRBV6-2/TRBV6-3	CASKGTSVQPQHF
TRBJ2-1	-	13	TRBV27	CASSLISIDSPFF
TRBJ2-1	-	14	TRBV7-6	CASSFGDNNNEQFF
TRBJ2-5	-	13	TRBV10-3	CATETAGGETQYF
TRBJ1-2	-	14	TRBV15	CATSRQTGNYGYTF
TRBJ1-1	-	15	TRBV19	CASVGTGTLNTEAFF
TRBJ2-7	medium-sized	16	TRBV12-3/TRBV12-4	CASSFLLGGPKGEQYF
TRBJ1-2	-	14	TRBV20-1	CSARARVGGTGYTF
TRBJ2-3	-	16	TRBV19	CASNPSRVDGPDTQYF
TRBJ2-3	-	14	TRBV5-1	CASSSYRDTDTQYF
TRBJ1-1	-	15	TRBV7-6	CASSRGQGVNTEAFF
TRBJ1-5	-	13	TRBV6-4	CASSAGEFQPQHF
TRBJ1-2	-	12	TRBV24-1	CATSDYQGGYTF
TRBJ2-7	-	18	TRBV6-6	CASSRTGQTISVWYEQYF
TRBJ2-5	medium-sized	13	TRBV10-3	CAISGTGAETQYF
TRBJ2-5	medium-sized	14	TRBV27	CASSFQGARETQYF
TRBJ2-5	medium-sized	19	TRBV27	CASSLSVAGPGRGQETQYF
TRBJ2-1	medium-sized	19	TRBV6-1	CASNHGGGSAGGRYNEQFF
TRBJ1-4	-	14	TRBV18	CASSLGQGSEKLFF